The clone carrying this T cell receptor beta chain was seen repeatedly, ten times or more. The germline gives CDR1 SGHTA, CDR2 FQGNSA. This CDR3 contains 14 residues. Trimming removed 3 bases from V and 1 base from J, with 9 bases in between. TCRdb processed the reads anew with MiXCR; each CDR3 protein has one entry. The table includes more than 200,000 distinct CDR3 sequences, 8% to 9.5% detected once. These data are taken from a study of T cell repertoires in cytomegalovirus infection. The sequence was collected from a human donor in good health (CMV status not recorded). Some clones in this sample may be carry-over from other donors' samples. Sequencing used PBMCs. This sequence joins TRBV7-2 and TRBJ1-1; no definite D call. The CDR3 is CASSFGVGNTEAFF. In nucleotides, the CDR3 is TGTGCCAGCAGCTTTGGGGTTGGGAACACTGAAGCTTTCTTT. Full variable domain (outside the CDR3, taken from reference TRBV7-2 and TRBJ1-1): GAGVSQSPSNKVTEKGKDVELRCDPISGHTALYWYRQSLGQGLEFLIYFQGNSAPDKSGLPSDRFSAERTGGSVSTLTIQRTQQEDSAVYLCASSFGVGNTEAFFGQGTRLTVV.